This T cell receptor beta chain was captured in a study of blood T cell repertoires in COVID-19. Overall study context: From the United States, Italy and Spain came samples of acute and convalescent COVID-19. T cells, B-cell-depleted T cells, or PBMCs supplied cDNA or gDNA.

CDR3 length: 15 amino acids. Germline V gives CDR1 MDHEN, CDR2 SYDVKM. Deletions cut 6 bases from V and 7 bases from J, with 21 bases between. In the authors' methods: From reference gene primer amplification, estimates of nucleated cell counts were derived. TCRdb's copy holds only in-frame clones and misses some; the assay was immunoSEQ multiplex PCR. The V and J calls and clone size come from that table; D and trimming were worked out from the DNA. Of 280,000 or so clones in the sample, about 91% are singletons; the top ten hold 5.5% to 8%. V is TRBV28 and J is TRBJ1-2; no clear D. The receptor was derived from a woman in her 30s who had recovered from COVID-19. The sequenced sample was peripheral blood. CDR3 amino acids: CASSSDTSMPFGYTF. Here the CDR3 DNA reads TGTGCCAGCAGCTCTGACACCTCGATGCCTTTTGGCTACACCTTC.